The next 8 T cell receptor beta chains were all read from a single sample in a study of sequential checkpoint blockade in melanoma. Sequenced by immunoSEQ multiplex PCR; TCRdb stores in-frame clones only, minus some. The sample lists about 14,000 clones, roughly 82% occurring once. Noted treatment: randomized to nivolumab then ipilimumab (arm A) or the reverse (arm B). The sequenced sample was CD8+ T cells sorted from blood (inferred from file names), obtained from a patient given nivolumab and ipilimumab in sequence. The receptors derive from a human donor with melanoma.

The rearrangement uses TRBV6-6 and TRBJ1-4; D may be TRBD1 (6 bases). Trimming removed 10 bases from V and 7 bases from J, with 13 bases in between. The length of the CDR3 is 12 residues. The V gene's germline CDR1 is MNHNY and CDR2 SVGAGI (reference sequence). The CDR3 nucleotides read TGTGCCACAGAAGGGGGGGGTGAAAAACTGTTTTTT. Protein: CATEGGGEKLFF.

This chain joins TRBV27 and TRBJ2-1, with TRBD1 matching over 7 bases. The CDR3 sequence is 12 residues long. Germline CDR1 reads MNHEY; CDR2 reads SMNVEV (reference sequence). Trimming at V came to 7 bases and at J to 15 bases, leaving 12 bases not matched to a gene. The CDR3 spells CASKTGVFKAFF. CDR3 nucleotide sequence: TGTGCCAGCAAAACAGGGGTCTTTAAAGCGTTCTTC.

This chain links TRBV6-5 with TRBJ1-6; 9 bases are a match to TRBD1. The V gene end was trimmed by 6 bases and the J gene end by 7 bases; junction bases not matched to a gene: 4. The CDR3 is made up of 14 amino acids. Looked up from germline, CDR1 is MNHEY and CDR2 is SVGAGI. In DNA form, the CDR3 reads TGTGCCAGCAGACAGGGGGCAGAGAATTCACCCCTCCACTTT. This encodes CASRQGAENSPLHF.

The chain carries TRBV7-8 and TRBJ1-1; D is undetermined. The germline V and J ends were trimmed by 4 bases and 1 base, with 10 bases remaining between them. CDR1 is SGHVS and CDR2 is FQNEAQ in the germline V gene. The CDR3 has 14 amino acids. CDR3 residues: CASSSWEPNTEAFF. The CDR3 DNA is TGTGCCAGCAGCTCATGGGAGCCGAACACTGAAGCTTTCTTT.

This chain links TRBV7-3 with TRBJ2-2; 13 positions agree with TRBD2. The CDR3 has 18 residues. The V and J ends lost 5 bases and 0 bases, in that order; junction bases with no gene match: 6. CDR1 is SGHTA, CDR2 FQGTGA, per germline. The CDR3 loop reads CASSPWTSGGANTGELFF. DNA of the CDR3: TGTGCCAGCAGCCCTTGGACTAGCGGGGGTGCGAACACCGGGGAGCTGTTTTTT.

This chain uses TRBV9 with TRBJ2-1; possibly TRBD2 for D (5 bases). Between the trimmed V and J ends, which lost 0 bases and 9 bases, there was a span of 10 bases. The CDR3 runs to 13 residues. CDR1 and CDR2 (germline): SGDLS, YYNGEE. CDR3 sequence: CASSVDSGSEQFF. CDR3 in DNA: TGTGCCAGCAGCGTAGATTCTGGGAGTGAGCAGTTCTTC.

V and J are TRBV7-3 and TRBJ2-2; D is possibly TRBD1 (5 bases). Germline loops: CDR1 SGHTA, CDR2 FQGTGA. V gave up 2 bases and J gave up 4 bases, with 11 bases separating them. This CDR3 comprises 15 residues. Here the CDR3 DNA reads TGTGCCAGCAGCTTAGGGCCGACAGTCACCGGGGAGCTGTTTTTT. Translated, it gives CASSLGPTVTGELFF.

V usage is TRBV4-1 and J usage is TRBJ2-7; 9 bases align to TRBD1. The CDR3 has 16 residues. The germline V gene encodes CDR1 MGHRA and CDR2 YSYEKL. V gave up 1 base and J gave up 1 base; unmatched junction bases: 5. The CDR3 loop reads CASSQVVGTGSYEQYF. The CDR3 DNA sequence: TGCGCCAGCAGCCAAGTGGTAGGGACAGGGTCCTACGAGCAGTACTTC.